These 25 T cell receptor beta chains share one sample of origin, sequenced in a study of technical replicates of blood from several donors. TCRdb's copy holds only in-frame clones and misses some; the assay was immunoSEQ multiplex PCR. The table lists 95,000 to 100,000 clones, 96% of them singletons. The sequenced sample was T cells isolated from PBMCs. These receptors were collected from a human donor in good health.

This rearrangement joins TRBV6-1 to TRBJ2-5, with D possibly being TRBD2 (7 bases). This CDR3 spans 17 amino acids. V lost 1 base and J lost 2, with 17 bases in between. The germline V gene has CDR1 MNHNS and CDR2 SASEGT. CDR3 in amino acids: CASSEGYEGGLQETQYF. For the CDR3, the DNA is TGTGCCAGCAGTGAAGGTTACGAGGGGGGGCTTCAAGAGACCCAGTACTTC.

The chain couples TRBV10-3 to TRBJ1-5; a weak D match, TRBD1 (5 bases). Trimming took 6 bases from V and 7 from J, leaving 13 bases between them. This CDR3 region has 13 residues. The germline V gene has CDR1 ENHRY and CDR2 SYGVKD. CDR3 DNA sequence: TGTGCCATCAGAACGGACATACTCCAGCCCCAGCATTTT. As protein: CAIRTDILQPQHF.

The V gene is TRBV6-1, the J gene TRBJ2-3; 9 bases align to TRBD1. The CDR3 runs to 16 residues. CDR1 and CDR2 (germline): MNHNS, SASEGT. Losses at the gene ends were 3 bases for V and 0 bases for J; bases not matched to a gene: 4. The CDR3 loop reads CASSDYRGLSTDTQYF. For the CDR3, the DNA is TGTGCCAGCAGTGATTACAGGGGGCTTAGCACAGATACGCAGTATTTT.

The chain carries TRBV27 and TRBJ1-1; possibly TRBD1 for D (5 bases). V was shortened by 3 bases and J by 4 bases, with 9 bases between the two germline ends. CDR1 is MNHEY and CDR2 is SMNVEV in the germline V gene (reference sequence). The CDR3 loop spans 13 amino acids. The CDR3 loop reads CASSLGGGTEAFF. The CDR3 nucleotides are TGTGCCAGCAGTTTGGGGGGAGGCACTGAAGCTTTCTTT.

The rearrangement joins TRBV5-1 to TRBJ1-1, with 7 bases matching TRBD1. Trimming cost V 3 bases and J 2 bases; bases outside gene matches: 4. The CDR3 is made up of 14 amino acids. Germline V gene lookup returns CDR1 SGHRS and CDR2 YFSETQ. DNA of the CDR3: TGCGCCAGCAGCTGGGGACAGCTCAACACTGAAGCTTTCTTT. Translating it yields CASSWGQLNTEAFF. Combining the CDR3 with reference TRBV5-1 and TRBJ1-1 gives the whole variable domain KAGVTQTPRYLIKTRGQQVTLSCSPISGHRSVSWYQQTPGQGLQFLFEYFSETQRNKGNFPGRFSGRQFSNSRSEMNVSTLELGDSALYLCASSWGQLNTEAFFGQGTRLTVV.

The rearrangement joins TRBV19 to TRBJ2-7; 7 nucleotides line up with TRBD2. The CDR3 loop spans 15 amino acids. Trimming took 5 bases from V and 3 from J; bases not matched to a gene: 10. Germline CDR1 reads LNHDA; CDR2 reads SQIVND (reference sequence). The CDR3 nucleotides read TGTGCCAGTAGTCCCTCAGCGGGACGCTTCTACGAGCAGTACTTC. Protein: CASSPSAGRFYEQYF.

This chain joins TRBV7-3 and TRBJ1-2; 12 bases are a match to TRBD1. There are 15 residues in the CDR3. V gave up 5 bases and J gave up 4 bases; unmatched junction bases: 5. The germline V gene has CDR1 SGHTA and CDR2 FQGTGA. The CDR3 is CASSDGDRGLYGYTF. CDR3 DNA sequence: TGTGCCAGCAGCGATGGGGACAGGGGGCTCTATGGCTACACCTTC.

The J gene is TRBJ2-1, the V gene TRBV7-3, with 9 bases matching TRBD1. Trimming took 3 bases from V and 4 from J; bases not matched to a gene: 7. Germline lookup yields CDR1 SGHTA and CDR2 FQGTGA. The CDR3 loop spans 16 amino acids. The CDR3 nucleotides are TGTGCCAGCAGCTTCTCCCCGGGACAGGGATACAATGAGCAGTTCTTC. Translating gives CASSFSPGQGYNEQFF.

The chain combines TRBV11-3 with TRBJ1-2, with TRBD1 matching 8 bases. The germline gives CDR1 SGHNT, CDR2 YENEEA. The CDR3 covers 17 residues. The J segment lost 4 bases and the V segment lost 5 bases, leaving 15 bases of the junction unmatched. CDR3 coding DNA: TGTGCCAGCAGCCCCACCCGGACAGGGACTCAGGGCTATGGCTACACCTTC. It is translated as CASSPTRTGTQGYGYTF.

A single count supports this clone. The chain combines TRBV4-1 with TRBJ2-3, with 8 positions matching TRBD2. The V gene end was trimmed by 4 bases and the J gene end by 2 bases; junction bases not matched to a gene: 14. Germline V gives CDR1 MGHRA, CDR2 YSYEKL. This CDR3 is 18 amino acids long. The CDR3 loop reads CASSPLPLLAATTDTQYF. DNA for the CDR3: TGCGCCAGCAGCCCTCTACCACTACTAGCGGCTACCACAGATACGCAGTATTTT.

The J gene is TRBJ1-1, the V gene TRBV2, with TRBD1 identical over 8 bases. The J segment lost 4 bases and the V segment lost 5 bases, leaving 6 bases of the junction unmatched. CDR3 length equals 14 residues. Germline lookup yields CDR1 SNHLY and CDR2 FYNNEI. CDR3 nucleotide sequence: TGTGCCAGCAGTCGGACAGGGCTGTCCACTGAAGCTTTCTTT. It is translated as CASSRTGLSTEAFF.

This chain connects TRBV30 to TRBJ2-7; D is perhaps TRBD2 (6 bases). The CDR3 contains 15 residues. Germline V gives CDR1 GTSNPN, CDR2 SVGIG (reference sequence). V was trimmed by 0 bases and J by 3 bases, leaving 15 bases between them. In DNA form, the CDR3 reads TGTGCCTGGAGTGTACTCGGGGGTGCCTACTACGAGCAGTACTTC. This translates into CAWSVLGGAYYEQYF. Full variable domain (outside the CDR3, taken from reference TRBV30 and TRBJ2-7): SQTIHQWPATLVQPVGSPLSLECTVEGTSNPNLYWYRQAAGRGLQLLFYSVGIGQISSEVPQNLSASRPQDRQFILSSKKLLLSDSGFYLCAWSVLGGAYYEQYFGPGTRLTVT.

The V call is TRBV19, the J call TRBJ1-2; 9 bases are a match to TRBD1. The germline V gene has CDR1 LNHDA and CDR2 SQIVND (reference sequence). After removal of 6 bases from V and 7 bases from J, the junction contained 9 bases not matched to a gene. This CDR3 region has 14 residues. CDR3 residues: CASSPGQGHFGYTF. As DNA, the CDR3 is TGTGCCAGTAGCCCGGGACAGGGTCATTTTGGCTACACCTTC.

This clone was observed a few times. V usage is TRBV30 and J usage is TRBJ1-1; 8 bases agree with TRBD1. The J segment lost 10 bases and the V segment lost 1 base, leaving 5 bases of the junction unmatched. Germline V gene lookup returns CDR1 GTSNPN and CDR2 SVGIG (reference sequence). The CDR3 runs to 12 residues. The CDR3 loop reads CAWSGQGTGAFF. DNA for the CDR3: TGTGCCTGGAGTGGACAGGGGACCGGAGCTTTCTTT.

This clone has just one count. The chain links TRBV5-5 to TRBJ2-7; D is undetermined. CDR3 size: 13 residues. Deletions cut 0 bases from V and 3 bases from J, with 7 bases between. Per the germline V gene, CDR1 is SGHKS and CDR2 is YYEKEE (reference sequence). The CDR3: CASSLATVYEQYF. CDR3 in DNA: TGTGCCAGCAGCTTGGCTACGGTCTACGAGCAGTACTTC.

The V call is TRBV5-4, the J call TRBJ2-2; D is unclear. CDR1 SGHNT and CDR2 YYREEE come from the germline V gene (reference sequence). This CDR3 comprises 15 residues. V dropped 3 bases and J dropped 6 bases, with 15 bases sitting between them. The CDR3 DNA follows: TGTGCCAGCAGCTCAAAAACGTTCGGTCCCGGGGAGCTGTTTTTT. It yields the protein CASSSKTFGPGELFF.

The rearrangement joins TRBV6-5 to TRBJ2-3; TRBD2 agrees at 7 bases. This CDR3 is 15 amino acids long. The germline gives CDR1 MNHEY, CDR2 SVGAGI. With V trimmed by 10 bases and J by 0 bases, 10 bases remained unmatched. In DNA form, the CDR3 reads TGTGCCACCGCCGGGTCCGGGAGGAGCACAGATACGCAGTATTTT. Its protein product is CATAGSGRSTDTQYF.

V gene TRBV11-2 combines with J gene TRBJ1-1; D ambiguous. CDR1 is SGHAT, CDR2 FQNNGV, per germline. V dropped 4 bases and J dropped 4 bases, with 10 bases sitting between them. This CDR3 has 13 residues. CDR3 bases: TGTGCCAGCAGCTCTTTCGGGTTCACTGAAGCTTTCTTT. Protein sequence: CASSSFGFTEAFF.

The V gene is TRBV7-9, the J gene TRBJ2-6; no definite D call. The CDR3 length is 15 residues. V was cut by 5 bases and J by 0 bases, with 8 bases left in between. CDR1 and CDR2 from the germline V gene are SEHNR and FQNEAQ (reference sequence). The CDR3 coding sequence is TGTGCCAGCAGCGACCGGAGCTCTGGGGCCAACGTCCTGACTTTC. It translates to CASSDRSSGANVLTF.

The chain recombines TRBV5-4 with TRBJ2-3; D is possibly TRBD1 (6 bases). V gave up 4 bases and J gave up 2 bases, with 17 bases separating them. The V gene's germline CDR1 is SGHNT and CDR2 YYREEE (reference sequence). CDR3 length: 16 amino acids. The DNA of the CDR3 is TGTGCCAGCAGCCTCAAGAGGGACACATACACAGATACGCAGTATTTT. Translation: CASSLKRDTYTDTQYF.

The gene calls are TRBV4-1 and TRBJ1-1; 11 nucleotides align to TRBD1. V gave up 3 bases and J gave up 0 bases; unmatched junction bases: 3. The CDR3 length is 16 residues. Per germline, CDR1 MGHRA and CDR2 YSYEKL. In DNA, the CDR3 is TGCGCCAGCAGCCAGTGGACAGGGGGCCTGAACACTGAAGCTTTCTTT. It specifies CASSQWTGGLNTEAFF.

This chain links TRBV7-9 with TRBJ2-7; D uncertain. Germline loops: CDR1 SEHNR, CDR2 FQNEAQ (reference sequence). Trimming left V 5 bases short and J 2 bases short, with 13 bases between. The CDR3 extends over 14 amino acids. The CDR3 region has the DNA TGTGCCAGCAGCCCTTTCACCGGTGCCTACGAGCAGTACTTC. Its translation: CASSPFTGAYEQYF.

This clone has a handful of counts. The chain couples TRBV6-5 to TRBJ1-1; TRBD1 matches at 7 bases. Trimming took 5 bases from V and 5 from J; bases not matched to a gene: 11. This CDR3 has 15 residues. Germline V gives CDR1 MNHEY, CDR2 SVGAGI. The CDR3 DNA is TGTGCCAGCAGTCCCTCTGAGACAGGGTATACTGAAGCTTTCTTT. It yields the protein CASSPSETGYTEAFF.

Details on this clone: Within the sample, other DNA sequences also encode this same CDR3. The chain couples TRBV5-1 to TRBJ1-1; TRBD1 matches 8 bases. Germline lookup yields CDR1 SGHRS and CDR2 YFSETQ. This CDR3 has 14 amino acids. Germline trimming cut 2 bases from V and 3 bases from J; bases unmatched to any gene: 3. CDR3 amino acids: CASSLRQGHTEAFF. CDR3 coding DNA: TGCGCCAGCAGCTTAAGACAGGGGCACACTGAAGCTTTCTTT.

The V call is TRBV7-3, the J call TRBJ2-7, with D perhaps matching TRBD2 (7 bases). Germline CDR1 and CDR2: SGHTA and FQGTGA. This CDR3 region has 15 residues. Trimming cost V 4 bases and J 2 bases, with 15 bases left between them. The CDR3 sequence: CASSSEGGIPYEQYF. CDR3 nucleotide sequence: TGTGCCAGCAGCTCAGAGGGGGGGATCCCCTACGAGCAGTACTTC.